This TCR beta chain was found in a study of blood T cell repertoires in COVID-19. On the study more broadly: COVID-19 samples from acute and convalescent phases originated in the United States, Italy and Spain.

Libraries were prepared by immunoSEQ multiplex PCR; TCRdb keeps only in-frame clonotypes and omits some of them. The sample records 200,000 to 250,000 clones, around nine tenths being singletons. V trimming: 4 bases; J trimming: 1 base; junction bases outside the gene matches: 2. This CDR3 has 14 amino acids. Per germline, CDR1 LNHDA and CDR2 SQIVND (reference sequence). Sample: PBMCs or T cells enriched from blood (not recorded which). This sequence joins TRBV19 and TRBJ1-1; 8 bases are a match to TRBD1. This receptor was taken from a man aged 30-40 years who had recovered from COVID-19. CDR3 loop: CASSRTGSNTEAFF. DNA for the CDR3: TGTGCCAGTAGTAGGACAGGGTCGAACACTGAAGCTTTCTTT.